These T cell receptor beta chains were read from a single sample in a study of OX40 agonist ivuxolimab in advanced cancers. Using immunoSEQ multiplex PCR, the repertoire was profiled, and TCRdb retains in-frame clones only, with some absent. Of around 70,000 clones in the sample, over 80% were seen once. Source: CD4+ or CD8+ T cells sorted from blood, taken in a trial of the OX40 agonist ivuxolimab. The receptors originated from an adult with an advanced solid tumor such as melanoma, head and neck, liver or kidney cancer. Each CDR3 is given with its conserved first and last residue. A D gene is named only where the DNA matches it firmly. Some rows have no size entry. The others give once, few or many, or a class for an expanded clone.

V: TRBV5-4
D: -
size: -
J: TRBJ2-7
CDR3: CASSLDSRVSEQYF
DNA: TGTGCCAGCAGCTTGGACAGCAGGGTGAGCGAGCAGTACTTC

V: TRBV6-1
D: -
size: -
J: TRBJ1-1
CDR3: CASSVLPSMNTEAFF
DNA: TGTGCCAGCAGTGTATTGCCCTCGATGAACACTGAAGCTTTCTTT

V: TRBV7-9
D: TRBD1
size: once
J: TRBJ1-1
CDR3: CASSLGGQGTEAFF
DNA: TGTGCCAGCAGCTTAGGGGGACAGGGCACTGAAGCTTTCTTT

V: TRBV30
D: -
size: -
J: TRBJ1-3
CDR3: CAWSSGRNTIYF
DNA: TGTGCCTGGAGTAGCGGGCGAAACACCATATATTTT

V: TRBV19
D: TRBD2
size: -
J: TRBJ2-7
CDR3: CASRALAGGSYEQYF
DNA: TGTGCCAGTAGGGCACTAGCGGGAGGTTCGTACGAGCAGTACTTC

V: TRBV7-2
D: TRBD1
size: -
J: TRBJ2-7
CDR3: CASSLAGQGGREQYF
DNA: TGTGCCAGCAGCCTGGCGGGACAGGGGGGCCGGGAGCAGTACTTC

V: TRBV7-3
D: TRBD2
size: -
J: TRBJ2-2
CDR3: CASSLYAGVYAGTSGSAGELFF
DNA: TGTGCCAGCAGCTTATACGCCGGGGTTTATGCCGGGACTAGCGGGAGCGCCGGGGAGCTGTTTTTT

V: TRBV6-5
D: TRBD1
size: -
J: TRBJ2-7
CDR3: CASTSEQGTYEQYF
DNA: TGTGCCAGCACCTCGGAACAGGGGACCTACGAGCAGTACTTC

V: TRBV5-4
D: -
size: -
J: TRBJ1-2
CDR3: CASSPTQGANYGYTF
DNA: TGCGCCAGCAGCCCGACTCAGGGAGCTAACTATGGCTACACCTTC

V: TRBV7-9
D: -
size: -
J: TRBJ1-3
CDR3: CASRQLPGNTIYF
DNA: TGTGCCAGCAGACAGTTACCTGGAAACACCATATATTTT

V: TRBV4-1
D: -
size: few
J: TRBJ1-6
CDR3: CASSQEPGPNSPLHF
DNA: TGCGCCAGCAGCCAAGAACCAGGGCCTAATTCACCCCTCCACTTT

V: TRBV9
D: -
size: -
J: TRBJ2-3
CDR3: CASSVDGRAPHTDTQYF
DNA: TGTGCCAGCAGCGTAGATGGCAGGGCACCTCACACAGATACGCAGTATTTT

V: TRBV19
D: TRBD1
size: -
J: TRBJ1-2
CDR3: CASSIAPGQVYGYTF
DNA: TGTGCCAGTAGTATCGCCCCGGGACAGGTCTATGGCTACACCTTC

V: TRBV19
D: TRBD2
size: -
J: TRBJ2-2
CDR3: CASSMRTSGGYTGELFF
DNA: TGTGCCAGTAGTATGAGGACTAGCGGGGGATACACCGGGGAGCTGTTTTTT

V: TRBV14
D: -
size: -
J: TRBJ1-6
CDR3: CASSHGGRNSPLHF
DNA: TGTGCCAGCAGCCATGGGGGGCGGAATTCACCCCTCCACTTT

V: TRBV11-3
D: -
size: -
J: TRBJ2-5
CDR3: CASSRPGLGETQYF
DNA: TGTGCCAGCAGCCGCCCGGGGCTAGGGGAGACCCAGTACTTC

V: TRBV9
D: -
size: -
J: TRBJ2-5
CDR3: CASSVEGETQYF
DNA: TGTGCCAGCAGCGTAGAGGGGGAGACCCAGTACTTC

V: TRBV28
D: TRBD1
size: once
J: TRBJ1-4
CDR3: CASSPQGRSEKLFF
DNA: TGTGCCAGCAGTCCACAGGGGAGGAGTGAAAAACTGTTTTTT

V: TRBV7-3
D: TRBD1
size: -
J: TRBJ2-5
CDR3: CASSYGQGETQYF
DNA: TGTGCCAGCAGCTACGGACAGGGGGAGACCCAGTACTTC

V: TRBV20-1
D: -
size: once
J: TRBJ2-1
CDR3: CSASRFDEQFF
DNA: TGCAGTGCTAGCCGTTTTGATGAGCAGTTCTTC